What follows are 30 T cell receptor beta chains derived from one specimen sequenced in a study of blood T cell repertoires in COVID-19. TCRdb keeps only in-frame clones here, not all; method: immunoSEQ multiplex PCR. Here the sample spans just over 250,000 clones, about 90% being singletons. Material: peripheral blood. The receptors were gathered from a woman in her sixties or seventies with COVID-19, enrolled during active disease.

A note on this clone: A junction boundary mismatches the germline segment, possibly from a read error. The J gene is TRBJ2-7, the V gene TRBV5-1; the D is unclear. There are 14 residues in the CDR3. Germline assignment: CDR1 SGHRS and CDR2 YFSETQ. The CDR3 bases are TGCGCCAGCAGCTTGGGTCTTTCCTCCGACGAGCAGTACTTC. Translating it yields CASSLGLSSDEQYF.

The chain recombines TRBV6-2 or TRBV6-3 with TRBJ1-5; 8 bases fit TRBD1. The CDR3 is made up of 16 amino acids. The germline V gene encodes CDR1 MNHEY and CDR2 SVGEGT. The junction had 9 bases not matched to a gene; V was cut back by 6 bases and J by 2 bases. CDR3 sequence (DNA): TGTGCCAGCAGCGCCGGACAGGGTATCGGCAATCAGCCCCAGCATTTT. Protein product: CASSAGQGIGNQPQHF.

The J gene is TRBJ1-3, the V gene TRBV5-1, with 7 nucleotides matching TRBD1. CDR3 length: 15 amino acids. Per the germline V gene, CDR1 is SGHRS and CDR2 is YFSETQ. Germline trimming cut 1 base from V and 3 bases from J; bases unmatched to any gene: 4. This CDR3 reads CASSLTGVVGNTIYF. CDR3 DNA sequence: TGCGCCAGCAGCTTGACAGGGGTAGTTGGAAACACCATATATTTT.

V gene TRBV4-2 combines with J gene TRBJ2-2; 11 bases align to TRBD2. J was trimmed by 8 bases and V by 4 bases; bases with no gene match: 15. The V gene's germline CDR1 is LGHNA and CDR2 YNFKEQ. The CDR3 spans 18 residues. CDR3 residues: CASSRQHRTSGRSGELFF. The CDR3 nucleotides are TGTGCCAGCAGCCGTCAGCATCGTACTAGCGGGAGATCAGGGGAGCTGTTTTTT.

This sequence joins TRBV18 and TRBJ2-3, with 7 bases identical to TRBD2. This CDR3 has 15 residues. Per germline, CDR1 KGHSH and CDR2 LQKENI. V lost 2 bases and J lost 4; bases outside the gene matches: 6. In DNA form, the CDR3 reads TGTGCCAGCTCACCAGGACTAGTTGTAGCAGATACGCAGTATTTT. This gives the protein CASSPGLVVADTQYF.

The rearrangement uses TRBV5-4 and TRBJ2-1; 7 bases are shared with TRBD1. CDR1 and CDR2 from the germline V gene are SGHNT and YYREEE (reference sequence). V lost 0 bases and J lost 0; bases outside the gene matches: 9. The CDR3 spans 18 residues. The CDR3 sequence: CASSLGPDRSTSYNEQFF. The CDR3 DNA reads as TGTGCCAGCAGCTTGGGGCCGGACAGGTCCACCTCCTACAATGAGCAGTTCTTC. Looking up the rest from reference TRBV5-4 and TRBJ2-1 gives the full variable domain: ETGVTQSPTHLIKTRGQQVTLRCSSQSGHNTVSWYQQALGQGPQFIFQYYREEENGRGNFPPRFSGLQFPNYSSELNVNALELDDSALYLCASSLGPDRSTSYNEQFFGPGTRLTVL.

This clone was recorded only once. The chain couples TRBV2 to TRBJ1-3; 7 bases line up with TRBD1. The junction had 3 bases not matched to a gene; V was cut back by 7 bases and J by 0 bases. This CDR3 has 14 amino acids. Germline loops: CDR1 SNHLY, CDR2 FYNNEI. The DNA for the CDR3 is TGTGCCAGCACGGGACAGCGCTCTGGAAACACCATATATTTT. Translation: CASTGQRSGNTIYF.

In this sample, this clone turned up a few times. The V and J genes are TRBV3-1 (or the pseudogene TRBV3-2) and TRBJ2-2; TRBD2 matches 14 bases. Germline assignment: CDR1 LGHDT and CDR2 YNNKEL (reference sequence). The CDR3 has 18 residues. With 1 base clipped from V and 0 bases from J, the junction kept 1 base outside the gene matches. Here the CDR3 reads CASSQGLAGGANTGELFF. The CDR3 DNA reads TGTGCCAGCAGCCAAGGACTAGCGGGAGGGGCGAACACCGGGGAGCTGTTTTTT.

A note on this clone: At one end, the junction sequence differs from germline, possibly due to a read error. The CDR3 DNA is TGTGCCAGTAGTTTAGACAGGGGCGGGCAGCCCCAGCATTTT. It specifies CASSLDRGGQPQHF. The chain is built from TRBV19 and TRBJ1-5, with TRBD1 identical over 8 bases. Germline V gene sequence: CDR1 LNHDA, CDR2 SQIVND (reference sequence). The CDR3 totals 14 residues.

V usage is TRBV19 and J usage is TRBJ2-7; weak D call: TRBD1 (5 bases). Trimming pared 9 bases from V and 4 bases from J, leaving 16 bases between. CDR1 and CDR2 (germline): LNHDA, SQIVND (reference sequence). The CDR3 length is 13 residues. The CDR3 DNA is TGTGCCAGAAGCCAGGGCCCCGGGTACGAGCAGTACTTC. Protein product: CARSQGPGYEQYF.

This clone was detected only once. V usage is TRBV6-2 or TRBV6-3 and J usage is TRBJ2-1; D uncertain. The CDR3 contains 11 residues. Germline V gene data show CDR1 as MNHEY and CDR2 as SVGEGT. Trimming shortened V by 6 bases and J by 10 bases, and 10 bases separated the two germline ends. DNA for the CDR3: TGTGCCAGCAGCCCCGGGTGGGAGCAGTTCTTC. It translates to CASSPGWEQFF.

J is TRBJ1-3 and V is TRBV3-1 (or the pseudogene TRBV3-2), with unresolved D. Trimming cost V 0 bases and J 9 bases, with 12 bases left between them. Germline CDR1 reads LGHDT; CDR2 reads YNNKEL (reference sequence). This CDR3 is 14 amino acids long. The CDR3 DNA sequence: TGTGCCAGCAGCCAAGAGCGGAGAAGTGGCACCATATATTTT. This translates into CASSQERRSGTIYF.

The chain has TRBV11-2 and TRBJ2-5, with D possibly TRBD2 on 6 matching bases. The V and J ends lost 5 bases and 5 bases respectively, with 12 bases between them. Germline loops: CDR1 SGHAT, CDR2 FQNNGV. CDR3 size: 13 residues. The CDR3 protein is CASSGGDAETQYF. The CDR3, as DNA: TGTGCCAGCAGCGGAGGGGATGCTGAGACCCAGTACTTC.

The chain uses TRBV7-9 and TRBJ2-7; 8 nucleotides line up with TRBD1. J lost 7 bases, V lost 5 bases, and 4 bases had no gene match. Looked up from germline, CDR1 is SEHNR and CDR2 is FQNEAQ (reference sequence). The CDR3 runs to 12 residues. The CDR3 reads CASSRQGREQYF. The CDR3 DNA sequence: TGTGCCAGCAGCCGACAGGGGCGGGAGCAGTACTTC.

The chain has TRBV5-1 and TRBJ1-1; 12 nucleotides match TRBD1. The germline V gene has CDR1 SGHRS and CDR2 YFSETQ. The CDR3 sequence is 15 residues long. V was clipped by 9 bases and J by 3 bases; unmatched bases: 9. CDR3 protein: CATKMGTGGDTEAFF. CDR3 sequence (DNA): TGCGCCACCAAAATGGGGACAGGGGGCGACACTGAAGCTTTCTTT.

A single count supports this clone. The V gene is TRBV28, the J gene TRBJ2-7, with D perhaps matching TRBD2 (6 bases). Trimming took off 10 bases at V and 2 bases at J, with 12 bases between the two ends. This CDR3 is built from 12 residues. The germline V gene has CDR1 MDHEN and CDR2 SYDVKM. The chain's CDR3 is CAIGGTAYEQYF. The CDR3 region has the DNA TGTGCCATCGGCGGGACCGCCTACGAGCAGTACTTC.

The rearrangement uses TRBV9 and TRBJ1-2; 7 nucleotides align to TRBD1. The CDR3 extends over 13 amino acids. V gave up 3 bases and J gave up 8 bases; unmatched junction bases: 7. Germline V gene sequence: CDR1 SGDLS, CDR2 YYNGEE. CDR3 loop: CASSGGQPLGYTF. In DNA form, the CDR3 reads TGTGCCAGCAGCGGGGGACAGCCCCTAGGCTACACCTTC.

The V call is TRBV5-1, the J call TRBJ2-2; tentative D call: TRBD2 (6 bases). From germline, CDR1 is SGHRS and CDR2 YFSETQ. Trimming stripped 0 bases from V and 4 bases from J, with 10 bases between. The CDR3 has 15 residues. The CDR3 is CASSLELATTGELFF. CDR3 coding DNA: TGCGCCAGCAGCTTGGAGCTAGCGACCACCGGGGAGCTGTTTTTT.

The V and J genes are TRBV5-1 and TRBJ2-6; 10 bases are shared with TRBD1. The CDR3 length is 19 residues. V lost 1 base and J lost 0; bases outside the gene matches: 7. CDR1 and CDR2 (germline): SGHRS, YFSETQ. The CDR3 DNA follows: TGCGCCAGCAGCTTGAGTGGGCGGACAGGGGGCTCTGGGGCCAACGTCCTGACTTTC. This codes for CASSLSGRTGGSGANVLTF.

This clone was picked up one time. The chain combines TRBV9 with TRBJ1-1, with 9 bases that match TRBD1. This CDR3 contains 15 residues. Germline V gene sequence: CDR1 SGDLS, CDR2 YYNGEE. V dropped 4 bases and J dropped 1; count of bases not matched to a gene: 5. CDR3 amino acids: CASSPLGQGNTEAFF. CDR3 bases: TGTGCCAGCAGCCCCCTGGGACAGGGGAACACTGAAGCTTTCTTT.

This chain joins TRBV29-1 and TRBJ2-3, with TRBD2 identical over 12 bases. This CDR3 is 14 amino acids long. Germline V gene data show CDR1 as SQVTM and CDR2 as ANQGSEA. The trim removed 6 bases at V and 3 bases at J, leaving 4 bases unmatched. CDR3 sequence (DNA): TGCAGCGTAACTAGCGGGAGGTTAACAGATACGCAGTATTTT. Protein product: CSVTSGRLTDTQYF.

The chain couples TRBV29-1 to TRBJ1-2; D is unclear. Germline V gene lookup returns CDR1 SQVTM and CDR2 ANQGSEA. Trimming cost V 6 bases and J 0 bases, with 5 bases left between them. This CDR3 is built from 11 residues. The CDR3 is CSVLANYGYTF. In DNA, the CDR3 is TGCAGCGTGTTAGCTAACTATGGCTACACCTTC.

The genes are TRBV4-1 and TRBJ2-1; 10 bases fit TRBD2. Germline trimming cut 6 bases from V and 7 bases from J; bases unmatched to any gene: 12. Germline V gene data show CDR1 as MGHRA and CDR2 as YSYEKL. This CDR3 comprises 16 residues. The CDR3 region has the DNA TGCGCCAGCAGTCCATCTCTAGCGGGAGTGTATAATGAGCAGTTCTTC. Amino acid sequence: CASSPSLAGVYNEQFF.

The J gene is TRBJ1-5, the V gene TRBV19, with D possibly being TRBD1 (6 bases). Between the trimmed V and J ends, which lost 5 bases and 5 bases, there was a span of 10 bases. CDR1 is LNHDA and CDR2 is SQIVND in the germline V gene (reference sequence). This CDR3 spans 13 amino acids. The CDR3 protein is CASSQQGYQPQHF. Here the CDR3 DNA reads TGTGCCAGTAGTCAACAGGGTTATCAGCCCCAGCATTTT.

The CDR3 nucleotides read TGCGCCAGCAGCCCAGGGACAGGGGATGGCTACACCTTC. Translating gives CASSPGTGDGYTF. The chain uses TRBV5-1 and TRBJ1-2; 10 nucleotides match TRBD1. The J segment lost 6 bases and the V segment lost 4 bases, leaving 3 bases of the junction unmatched. CDR3 length: 13 residues. Germline V gene sequence: CDR1 SGHRS, CDR2 YFSETQ.

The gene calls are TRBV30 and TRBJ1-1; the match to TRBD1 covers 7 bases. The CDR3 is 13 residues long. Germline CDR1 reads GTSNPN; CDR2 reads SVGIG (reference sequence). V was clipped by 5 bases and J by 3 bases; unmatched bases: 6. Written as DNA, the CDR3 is TGTGCCTGGGAGACAGGGTCAGACACTGAAGCTTTCTTT. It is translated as CAWETGSDTEAFF.

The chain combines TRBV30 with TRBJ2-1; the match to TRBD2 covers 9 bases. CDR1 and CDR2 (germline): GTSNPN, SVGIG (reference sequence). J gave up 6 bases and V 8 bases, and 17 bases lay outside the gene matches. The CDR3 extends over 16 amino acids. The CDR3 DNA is TGTGCCGGCCGTTCATCGCGGGAGGGCCCGGGCAATGAGCAGTTCTTC. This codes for CAGRSSREGPGNEQFF.

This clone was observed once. CDR3 coding DNA: TGTGCCAGCAGCTTAGGTGCGGGGCTGGGAGAGACCCAGTACTTC. It specifies CASSLGAGLGETQYF. The rearrangement links TRBV7-2 to TRBJ2-5, with D perhaps TRBD2 (6 bases). Trimming left V 1 base short and J 4 bases short, with 13 bases between. This CDR3 region has 15 residues. CDR1 is SGHTA, CDR2 FQGNSA, per germline. The complete variable domain, with remaining parts taken from reference TRBV7-2 and TRBJ2-5, reads GAGVSQSPSNKVTEKGKDVELRCDPISGHTALYWYRQSLGQGLEFLIYFQGNSAPDKSGLPSDRFSAERTGGSVSTLTIQRTQQEDSAVYLCASSLGAGLGETQYFGPGTRLLVL.

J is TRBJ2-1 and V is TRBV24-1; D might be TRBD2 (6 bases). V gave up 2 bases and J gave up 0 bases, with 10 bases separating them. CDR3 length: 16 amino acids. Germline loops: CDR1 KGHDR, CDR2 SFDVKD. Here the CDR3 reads CATSDSIADSYNEQFF. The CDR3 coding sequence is TGTGCCACCAGTGATTCTATAGCGGACTCCTACAATGAGCAGTTCTTC.

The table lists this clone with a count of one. The DNA for the CDR3 is TGCGCCAGCAGCCCCCGAGGGACTAGCGGGTACTACGAGCAGTACTTC. Translation gives CASSPRGTSGYYEQYF. J is TRBJ2-7 and V is TRBV4-1; 12 positions agree with TRBD2. Germline CDR1 MGHRA, CDR2 YSYEKL. The CDR3 sequence is 16 residues long. V gave up 4 bases and J gave up 3 bases; unmatched junction bases: 7.